The rows below give T cell receptor beta chains drawn from one sample of a study of cytomegalovirus exposure and HLA in healthy donors. TCRdb keeps only in-frame clones here, not all; method: immunoSEQ multiplex PCR. Among 150,000 to 180,000 clones listed, about 70% were seen once. The sequenced material came from PBMCs. Receptor source: a man aged 18 to 29 in good health and CMV-seronegative. The CDR3 runs from the conserved cysteine through the conserved F or W.

v_call cdr3_aa
TRBV2 CASGDSDTQYF
TRBV5-1 CASSLGQLNAEAFF
TRBV5-1 CASSLGAGGGQPQHF
TRBV4-1 CASSQWDRDYSNQPQHF
TRBV6-1 CASSLQTGGITEAFF
TRBV27 CASRKMTGTEQFF
TRBV4-1 CASSQPGQGGDEQYF
TRBV5-4 CASSMGLAVSTDTQYF
TRBV5-4 CASSGGYTDTQYF
TRBV30 CAWSVHPPNYGYTF
TRBV4-1 CASSQGGQRQNIQYF
TRBV10-3 CAISEVPGTNYGYTF
TRBV18 CASSPWDRGPQETQYF
TRBV6-5 CATKRGSPNYGYTF
TRBV6-1 CAPRGFSPLHF
TRBV7-2 CASSSGTSRTDTQYF
TRBV5-1 CASSLLWTVNNEQFF
TRBV11-2 CASSLGRRTSGGAVGELFF
TRBV27 CASSLWGSTGVKSEAFF
TRBV5-1 CASSEGQGAETQYF
TRBV6-6 CASSYSTLSDTQYF
TRBV11-2 CASSLDGGYTDTQYF
TRBV5-1 CASSSGQEETQYF
TRBV10-3 CAINPGQGAYGANVLTF
TRBV9 CASSVDPKANQPQHF
TRBV13 CASSLGGDEQFF
TRBV2 CASTLADTDTQYF
TRBV29-1 CSVGQGLGIQYF
TRBV7-8 CASSFPSGVRTDTQYF
TRBV6-1 CASSEATTWNTEAFF
TRBV2 CASSELLGRGFSYNSPLHF
TRBV6-5 CASRPLGDNEQFF
TRBV7-9 CASSVGQLPGAFF
TRBV10-2 CASTQGSNYGYTF
TRBV6-1 CASSQDRVVGSPLHF
TRBV11-2 CASRLRSLGGTRETQYF
TRBV6-1 CASNGQPHSGNTIYF
TRBV28 CASSEPGQKNEKLFF
TRBV5-8 CASGAGYSNQPQHF
TRBV10-2 CASSEPGNEQFF
TRBV7-8 CASSSRGGPNTGELFF
TRBV5-6 CASSQRQIPGYTF
TRBV7-2 CASAGGRREVGSQYF
TRBV5-1 CASSLGDWANEKLFF
TRBV30 CACGDYNEQFF
TRBV6-5 CASSSQARTEAFF
TRBV30 CARSAGGSPLHF
TRBV27 CASSRDRADEQYF
TRBV11-3 CASSQDVGDTQYF
TRBV30 CAWTVSGANGLTF
TRBV6-6 CASSLGTAYEQYF